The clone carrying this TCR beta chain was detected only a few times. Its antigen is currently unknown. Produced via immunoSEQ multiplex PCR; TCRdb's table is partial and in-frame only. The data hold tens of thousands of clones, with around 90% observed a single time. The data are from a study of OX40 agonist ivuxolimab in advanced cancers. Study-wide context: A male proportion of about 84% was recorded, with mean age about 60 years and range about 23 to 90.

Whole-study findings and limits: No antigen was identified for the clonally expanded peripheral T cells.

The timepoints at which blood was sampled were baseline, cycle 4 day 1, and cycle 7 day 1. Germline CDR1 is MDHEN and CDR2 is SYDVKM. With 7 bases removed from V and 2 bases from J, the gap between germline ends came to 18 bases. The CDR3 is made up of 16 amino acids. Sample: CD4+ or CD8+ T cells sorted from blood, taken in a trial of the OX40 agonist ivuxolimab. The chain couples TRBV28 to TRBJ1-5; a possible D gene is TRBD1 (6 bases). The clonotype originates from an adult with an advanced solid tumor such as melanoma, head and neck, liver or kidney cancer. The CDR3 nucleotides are TGTGCCAGCAATCCCGGGTCGGGGGCCGGCAATCAGCCCCAGCATTTT. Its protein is CASNPGSGAGNQPQHF. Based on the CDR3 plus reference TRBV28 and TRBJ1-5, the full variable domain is DVKVTQSSRYLVKRTGEKVFLECVQDMDHENMFWYRQDPGLGLRLIYFSYDVKMKEKGDIPEGYSVSREKKERFSLILESASTNQTSMYLCASNPGSGAGNQPQHFGDGTRLSIL.